What follows describes a single T cell receptor (beta chain). As yet, its antigen is unknown. This sample includes further DNA sequences coding for the same CDR3. CD45RO-negative, CCR7-positively selected cells formed the naive CD8 fraction, excluding terminally differentiated effector memory CD45RA+ cells. The entry originates in a study of shared clonotypes between healthy human individuals. Study-level points and caveats: With few donors, the genetic and exposure-history diversity represented was limited. For naive CD4 cells, roughly 5% of clonotypes were shared across a handful of donors. Collection of samples was limited to blood; tissue repertoires likely differ. Naive subsets tended to show greater estimated richness than memory subsets.

Trimming removed 2 bases at V and 4 bases at J, with 6 bases between. Germline CDR1 MDHEN, CDR2 SYDVKM. The CDR3 has 13 residues. Here immunoSEQ multiplex PCR was the method, and the copy in TCRdb shows in-frame clones only, minus some. The table lists some 600,000 clones, around 96% of them singletons. Sequencing input: naive CD8+ T cells sorted from blood. This chain uses TRBV28 with TRBJ1-5; D is unresolved. The clonotype comes from a woman under 40 in good health. The CDR3 DNA is TGTGCCAGCAGTTTAGACGGTAATCAGCCCCAGCATTTT. Protein: CASSLDGNQPQHF.